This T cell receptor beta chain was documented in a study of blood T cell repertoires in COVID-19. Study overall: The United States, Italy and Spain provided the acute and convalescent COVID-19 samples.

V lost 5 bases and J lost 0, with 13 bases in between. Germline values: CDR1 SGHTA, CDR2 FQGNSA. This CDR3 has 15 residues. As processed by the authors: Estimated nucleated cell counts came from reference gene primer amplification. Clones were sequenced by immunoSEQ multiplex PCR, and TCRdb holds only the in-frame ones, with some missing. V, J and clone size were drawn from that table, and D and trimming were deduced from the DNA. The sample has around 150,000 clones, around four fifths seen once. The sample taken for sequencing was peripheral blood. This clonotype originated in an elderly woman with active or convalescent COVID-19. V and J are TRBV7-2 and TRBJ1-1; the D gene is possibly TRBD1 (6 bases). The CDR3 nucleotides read TGTGCCAGCAGCGTAAAAACAGGGATGAACACTGAAGCTTTCTTT. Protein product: CASSVKTGMNTEAFF.